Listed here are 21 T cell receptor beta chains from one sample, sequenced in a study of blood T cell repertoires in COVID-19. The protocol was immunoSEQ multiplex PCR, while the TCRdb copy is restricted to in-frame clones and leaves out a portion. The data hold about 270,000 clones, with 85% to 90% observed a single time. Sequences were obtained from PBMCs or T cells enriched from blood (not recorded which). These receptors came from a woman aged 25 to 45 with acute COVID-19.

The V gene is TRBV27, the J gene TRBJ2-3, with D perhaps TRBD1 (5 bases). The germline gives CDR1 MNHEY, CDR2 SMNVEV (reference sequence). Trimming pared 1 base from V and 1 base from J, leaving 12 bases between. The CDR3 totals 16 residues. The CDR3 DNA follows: TGTGCCAGCAGTTTATGGCTGGGGCTGGGCACAGATACGCAGTATTTT. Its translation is CASSLWLGLGTDTQYF.

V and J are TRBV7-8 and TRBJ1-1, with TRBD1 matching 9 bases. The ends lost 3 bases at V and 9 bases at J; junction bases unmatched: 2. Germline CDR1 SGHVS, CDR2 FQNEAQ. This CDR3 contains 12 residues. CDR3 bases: TGTGCCAGCAGCTTGGACAGGGGACAAGCTTTCTTT. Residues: CASSLDRGQAFF.

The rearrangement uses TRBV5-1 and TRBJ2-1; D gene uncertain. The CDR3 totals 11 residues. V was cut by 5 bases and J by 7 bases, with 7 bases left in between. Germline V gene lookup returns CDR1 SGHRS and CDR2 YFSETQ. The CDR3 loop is CASSTPNEQFF. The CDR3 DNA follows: TGCGCCAGCAGTACACCAAATGAGCAGTTCTTC.

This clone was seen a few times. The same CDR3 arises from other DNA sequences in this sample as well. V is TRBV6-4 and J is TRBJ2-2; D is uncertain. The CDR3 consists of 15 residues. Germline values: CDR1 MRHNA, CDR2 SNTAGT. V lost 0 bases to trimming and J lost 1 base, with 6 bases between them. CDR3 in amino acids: CASSDSSGNTGELFF. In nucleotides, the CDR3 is TGTGCCAGCAGTGACTCGTCAGGGAACACCGGGGAGCTGTTTTTT.

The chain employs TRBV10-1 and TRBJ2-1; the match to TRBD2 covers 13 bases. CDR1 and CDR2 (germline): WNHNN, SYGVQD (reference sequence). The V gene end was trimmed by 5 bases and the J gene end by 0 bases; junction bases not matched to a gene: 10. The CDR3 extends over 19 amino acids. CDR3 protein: CASSYSLAGGTSSYNEQFF. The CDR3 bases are TGCGCCAGCAGTTACTCACTAGCGGGAGGGACGAGCTCCTACAATGAGCAGTTCTTC.

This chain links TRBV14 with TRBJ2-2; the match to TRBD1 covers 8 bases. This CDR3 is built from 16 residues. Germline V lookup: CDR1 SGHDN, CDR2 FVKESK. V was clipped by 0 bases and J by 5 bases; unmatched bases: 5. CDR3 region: CASSQDLTGGTGELFF. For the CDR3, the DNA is TGTGCCAGCAGCCAAGATCTCACAGGGGGTACCGGGGAGCTGTTTTTT.

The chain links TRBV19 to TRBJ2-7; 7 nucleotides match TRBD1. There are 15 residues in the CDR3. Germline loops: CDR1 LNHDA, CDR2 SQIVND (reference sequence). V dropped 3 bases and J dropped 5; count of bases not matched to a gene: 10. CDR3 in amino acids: CASSMFPTGLDEQYF. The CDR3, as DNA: TGTGCCAGTAGTATGTTTCCGACAGGGTTGGACGAGCAGTACTTC.

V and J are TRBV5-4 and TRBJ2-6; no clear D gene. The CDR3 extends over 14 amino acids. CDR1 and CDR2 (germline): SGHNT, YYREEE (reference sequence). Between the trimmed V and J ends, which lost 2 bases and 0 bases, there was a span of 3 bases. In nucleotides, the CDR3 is TGTGCCAGCAGCTTTTACTCTGGGGCCAACGTCCTGACTTTC. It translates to CASSFYSGANVLTF.

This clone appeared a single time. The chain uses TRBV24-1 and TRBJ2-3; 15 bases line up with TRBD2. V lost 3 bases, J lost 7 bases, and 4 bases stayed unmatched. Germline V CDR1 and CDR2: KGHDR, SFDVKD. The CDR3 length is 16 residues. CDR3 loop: CATSDRTSGRDNTQYF. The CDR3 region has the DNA TGTGCCACCAGTGATCGGACTAGCGGGAGGGATAATACGCAGTATTTT.

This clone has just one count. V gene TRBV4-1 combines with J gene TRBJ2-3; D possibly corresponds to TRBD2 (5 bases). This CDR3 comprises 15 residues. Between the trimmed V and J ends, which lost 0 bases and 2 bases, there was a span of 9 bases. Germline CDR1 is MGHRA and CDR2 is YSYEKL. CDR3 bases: TGCGCCAGCAGCCAAGAACCCGGGGTCACAGATACGCAGTATTTT. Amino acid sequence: CASSQEPGVTDTQYF.

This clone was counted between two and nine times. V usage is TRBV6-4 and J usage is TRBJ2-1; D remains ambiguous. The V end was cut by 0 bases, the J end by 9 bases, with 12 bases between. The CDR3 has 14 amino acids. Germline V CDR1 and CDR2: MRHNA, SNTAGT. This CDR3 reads CASSDSRIRSEQFF. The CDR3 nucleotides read TGTGCCAGCAGTGACTCGAGAATTCGGAGTGAGCAGTTCTTC.

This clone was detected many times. The CDR3 sequence: CACNRQGARYGYTF. In DNA form, the CDR3 reads TGTGCCTGCAATCGACAGGGGGCTCGCTATGGCTACACCTTC. V is TRBV30 and J is TRBJ1-2; TRBD1 aligns across 10 bases. The germline gives CDR1 GTSNPN, CDR2 SVGIG (reference sequence). The CDR3 has 14 residues. Losses at the gene ends were 6 bases for V and 4 bases for J; bases not matched to a gene: 8.

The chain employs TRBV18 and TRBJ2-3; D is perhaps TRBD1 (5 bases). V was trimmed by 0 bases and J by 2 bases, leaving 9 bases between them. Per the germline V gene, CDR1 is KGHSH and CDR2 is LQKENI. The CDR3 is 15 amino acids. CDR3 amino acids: CASSPPGQVTDTQYF. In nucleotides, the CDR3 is TGTGCCAGCTCACCACCGGGGCAGGTCACAGATACGCAGTATTTT. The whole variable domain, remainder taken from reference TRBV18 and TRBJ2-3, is NAGVMQNPRHLVRRRGQEARLRCSPMKGHSHVYWYRQLPEEGLKFMVYLQKENIIDESGMPKERFSAEFPKEGPSILRIQQVVRGDSAAYFCASSPPGQVTDTQYFGPGTRLTVL.

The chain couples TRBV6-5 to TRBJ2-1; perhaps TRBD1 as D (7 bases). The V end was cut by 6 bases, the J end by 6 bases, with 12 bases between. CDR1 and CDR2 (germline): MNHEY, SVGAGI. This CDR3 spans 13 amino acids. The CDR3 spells CASSRGTANEQFF. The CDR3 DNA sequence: TGTGCCAGCAGCCGCGGGACAGCCAATGAGCAGTTCTTC.

The DNA for the CDR3 is TGTGCCAGCAGCCTATCCGGGACTACGAACTATGGCTACACCTTC. Protein: CASSLSGTTNYGYTF. V and J are TRBV13 and TRBJ1-2; tentatively, D is TRBD1 (5 bases). Trimming pared 5 bases from V and 2 bases from J, leaving 15 bases between. The germline V gene encodes CDR1 PRHDT and CDR2 FYEKMQ (reference sequence). The length of the CDR3 is 15 residues.

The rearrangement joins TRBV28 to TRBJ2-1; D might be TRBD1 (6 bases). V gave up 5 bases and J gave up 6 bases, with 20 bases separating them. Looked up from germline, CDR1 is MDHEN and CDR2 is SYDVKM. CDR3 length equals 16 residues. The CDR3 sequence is CASSPIRQGKSNEQFF. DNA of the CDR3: TGTGCCAGCAGTCCGATACGGCAGGGGAAATCCAATGAGCAGTTCTTC.

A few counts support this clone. CDR3: CASRAAGASYEQYF. The DNA of the CDR3 is TGTGCCAGCAGGGCGGCAGGGGCCTCCTACGAGCAGTACTTC. The genes are TRBV11-2 and TRBJ2-7; tentative D call: TRBD1 (6 bases). Per germline, CDR1 SGHAT and CDR2 FQNNGV. This CDR3 has 14 amino acids. V was pared by 6 bases and J by 0 bases, with 12 bases between.

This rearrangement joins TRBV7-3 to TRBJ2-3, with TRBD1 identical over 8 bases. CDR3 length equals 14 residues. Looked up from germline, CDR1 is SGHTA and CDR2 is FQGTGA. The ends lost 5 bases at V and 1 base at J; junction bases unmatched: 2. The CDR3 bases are TGTGCCAGCAGCCTGGGACAGGGCACAGATACGCAGTATTTT. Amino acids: CASSLGQGTDTQYF.

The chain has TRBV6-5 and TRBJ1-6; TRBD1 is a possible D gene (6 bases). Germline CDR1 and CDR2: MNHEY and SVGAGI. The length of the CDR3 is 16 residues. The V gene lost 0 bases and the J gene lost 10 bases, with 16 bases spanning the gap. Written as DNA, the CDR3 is TGTGCCAGCAGTTACTCGTCACAGACAGGAGGCTCACCCCTCCACTTT. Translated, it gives CASSYSSQTGGSPLHF.

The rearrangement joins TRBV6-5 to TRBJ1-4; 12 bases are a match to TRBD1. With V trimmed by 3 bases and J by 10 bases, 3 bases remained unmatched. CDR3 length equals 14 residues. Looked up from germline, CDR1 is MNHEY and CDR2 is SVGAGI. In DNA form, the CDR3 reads TGTGCCAGCAGTTATCTGGGACAGGGGGCAAAACTGTTTTTT. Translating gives CASSYLGQGAKLFF.

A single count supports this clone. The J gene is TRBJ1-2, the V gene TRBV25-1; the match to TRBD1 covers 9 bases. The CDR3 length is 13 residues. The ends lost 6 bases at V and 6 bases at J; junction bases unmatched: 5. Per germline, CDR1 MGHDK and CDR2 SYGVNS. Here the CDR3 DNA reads TGTGCCAGCAGCAGACAGGGGGTAGATGGCTACACCTTC. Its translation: CASSRQGVDGYTF.